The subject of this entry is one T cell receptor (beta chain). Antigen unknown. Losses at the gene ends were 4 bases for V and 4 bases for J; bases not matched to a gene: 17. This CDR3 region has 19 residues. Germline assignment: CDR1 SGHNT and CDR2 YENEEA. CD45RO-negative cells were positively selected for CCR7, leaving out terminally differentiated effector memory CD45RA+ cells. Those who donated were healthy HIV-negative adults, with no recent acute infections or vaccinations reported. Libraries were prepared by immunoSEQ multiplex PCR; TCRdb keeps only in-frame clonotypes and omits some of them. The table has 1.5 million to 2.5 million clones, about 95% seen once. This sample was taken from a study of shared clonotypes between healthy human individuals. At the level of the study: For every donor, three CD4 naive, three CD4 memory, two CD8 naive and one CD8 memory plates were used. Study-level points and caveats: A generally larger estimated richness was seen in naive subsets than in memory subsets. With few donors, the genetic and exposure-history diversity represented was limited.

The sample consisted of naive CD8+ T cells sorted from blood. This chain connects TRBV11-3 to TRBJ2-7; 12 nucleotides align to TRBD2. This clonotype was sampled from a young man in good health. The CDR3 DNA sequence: TGTGCCAGCAGCTCCTCGACGGGACTAGCGGGTCCCGTCGAGTACGAGCAGTACTTC. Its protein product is CASSSSTGLAGPVEYEQYF.